The T cell receptor beta chain described here comes from a study of cytomegalovirus exposure and HLA in healthy donors (dated by TCRdb to about 2017). At the level of the whole study: According to an earlier analysis of a few hundred of the donors, about 179 million T cells yielded roughly 110 million unique TCR beta sequences and about 300 Gb of sequence data. Among some 400 genotyped donors of the cohort, an average of about 240,000 unique TCR beta nucleotide sequences were sequenced per donor, around 20% of them non-productive. To decide whether each TCR beta V gene segment behaved as functional or pseudogenic, an earlier analysis of some 600 of the donors relied on high-throughput TCR beta sequencing. Donor age, sex, ethnicity and CMV serostatus were compiled alongside the repertoire data. An early release that covered roughly 600 HLA-typed donors contained approximately 300 gigabases of sequencing data and approximately 85 million unique TCR sequences. A separate validation cohort of some 130 different subjects was used in addition to the approximately 700-subject first cohort. The study aimed to test whether signatures of past pathogen exposure could be identified by cataloging public T cell receptors. In a later analysis, previously published TCR beta repertoires from 550 to 750 donors were re-analyzed and high-resolution HLA genotyping was added so that TCR occurrence patterns could be studied. Several DR-DQ haplotypes were treated as single units for association and clustering because of strong linkage in the cohort. In a later genetic analysis, genome-wide SNP genotypes for about 60% of the 666 donors were used, and that subset was treated as a discovery cohort. The study used immunosequencing to profile the T cell repertoires of 666 subjects and linked those repertoires to cytomegalovirus serostatus. Rather than using new phenotypic data, the later analysis identified candidate immune exposures from TCR beta sequences and from how often those sequences occurred across donors. All discovery cohort repertoires had been generated using a single sequencing platform. To predict cytomegalovirus infection status, the study combined high-throughput TCR immunosequencing, statistical association of individual TCRs with disease status, and machine learning. Typing coverage varied by locus: roughly 629-630 donors for A, B, C, DRB1 and DQB1; more than 500 for DQA1; nearly 610 for DPA1; under 490 for DPB1. HLA typing included class I and class II loci at four-digit resolution. Of the approximately 400 genotyped donors, 75% to 85% were placed in the genetic ancestry cluster associated with self-reported Caucasian donors.

Library generation was performed with the immunoSEQ multiplex PCR assay. A mixture of 60 forward primers for TCR Vbeta segments and 13 reverse primers for TCR Jbeta segments was used in the multiplex PCR. A multiplex PCR assay on genomic DNA amplified the CDR3 region of rearranged TCR beta genes. Amplified TCR beta libraries were sequenced as 87-base-pair reads on the Illumina HiSeq System. As for the original processing: In a later analysis, 80 million or so unique TCR beta chains were counted across the roughly 670 repertoires, and roughly 11 million of these chains were shared by at least two donors. Raw reads were error-corrected and collapsed into unique sequences with a nearest-neighbor algorithm that merged closely related sequences to remove PCR and sequencing errors. V, D and J gene segments were assigned by aligning CDR3 sequences to IMGT reference sequences. For a sequence to be retained, a match of at least six nucleotides to both a V gene segment and a J gene segment was required. Rearrangements were classified as productive when the CDR3 lacked stop codons and remained in frame with V and J, and all other rearrangements were classified as non-productive. Following IMGT convention, CDR3 was defined as the stretch from the second conserved V-encoded cysteine to the conserved J-encoded phenylalanine. In an earlier analysis of around 540 of the donors, sequences lacking an unambiguous match to a single V gene segment were excluded. An earlier analysis of 587 of the donors classified V segments as functional when productive rearrangements were above 56.7% and as segregating when the standard deviation between donors was above 5%. A statistical classification framework was developed to diagnose cytomegalovirus status using the catalog of TCR beta chain sequences. In a later analysis, V and J genes were assigned by comparing TCR nucleotide sequences against IMGT/GENE-DB human TR gene sequences. Using the TCRdist pipeline, a later analysis assigned CDR3 sequences along with most-parsimonious VDJ recombination scenarios. In a later analysis, every TCR beta chain was defined by the combination of its CDR3 amino acid sequence and its V-gene family, and reads without a unique V-gene family were dropped. As a way to deal with suspected cross-contamination and a sequencing artifact, a later analysis dropped over 550 nucleotide sequences that were highly shared and had low generation probability. A later analysis calculated a clonal expansion index for each public chain from normalized within-repertoire ranks of inferred template counts. A later analysis computed generation probabilities with a VDJ recombination model fitted to out-of-frame rearrangements, and checked the results against IGoR. In a later analysis, hypergeometric tests were used to score TCR-TCR, TCR-HLA and TCR-CMV co-occurrence, with a repertoire-size bias correction applied to TCR pairs. To estimate false discovery rates, a later analysis permuted the HLA or CMV assignments 20 times. A later analysis grouped co-occurring TCRs with DBSCAN, adding TCRdist sequence similarity when clustering within HLA-allele-positive subsets. Repertoires with fewer than 30,000 or more than 120,000 public chains were left out of co-occurrence clustering, as were a handful of repertoires with anomalous nucleotide sharing. Sourced from immuneACCESS, this table was stored by TCRdb with only in-frame sequences that have V and J called. A share of the clones is absent; for the studies checked, an unresolved V gene accounts for under half, and the remainder has no known explanation. The V and J calls and clone size were taken over from that table, and D and trimming were inferred from the DNA. The sample table lists 150,000 or so clones, around 75% of them with a count of one. 2.5% to 3.5% of the sample goes to the ten largest clones.

Results and caveats for the whole study, not just this receptor: According to the authors, the approach could potentially be generalized to other disease states and immunological phenotypes. A later analysis found that TCR association rates varied across HLA loci, with DRB1 alleles showing the most associated TCRs and HLA-C alleles the fewest. According to a later analysis, most CMV-associated TCR beta chains appeared to be HLA-restricted, and the HLA associations seemed to be driven largely by CMV exposure. Most TCR sequences were seen in very few donors, while some public TCRs were found in many individuals. According to a later analysis, parvovirus B19, influenza, CMV and Epstein-Barr virus appeared linked to several top co-occurrence clusters. A further reported finding was that TCR beta sequences accurately predicted the HLA-A and HLA-B alleles for most subjects in the first cohort. A later genetic analysis reported fewer N-insertions in productive TCRs among donors in an Asian-associated ancestry cluster than the roughly 650-donor mean. Because HLA typing was missing for some donors at each locus, association tests included only the typed subset. The study gave a list of some 150 TCR beta chains associated with cytomegalovirus. A later analysis associated 16,951 TCR beta sequences with specific HLA alleles at a false discovery rate of 0.05. When HLA alleles, especially DR and DQ, strongly co-occurred, TCR associations were difficult to assign to individual alleles. A few of the identified cytomegalovirus-associated TCR beta chains were confirmed in vitro to be specific for cytomegalovirus antigens. A later analysis found that HLA-associated TCR beta chains were more clonally expanded and had lower generation probabilities than equally common non-associated chains. CMV serostatus was the only immune exposure information available for the cohort. In an earlier analysis of about 550 of the donors, most TCR beta V segments were observed in productive rearrangements about 90% or about 30% of the time, broadly matching IMGT annotations. In this cohort, only TCR beta chains were sequenced, and detectable features were limited by the absence of alpha or paired-chain data. Sequencing depth was assumed to be roughly uniform across donors in the presence/absence analyses, though that assumption may not hold. A group of highly shared sequence variants was considered likely to be a technical artifact of the sequencing pipeline. Because counts were too low, some 17 rarely observed V segments, including chromosome 9 orphons, were left out of the earlier analysis of 587 of the donors. In a later genetic analysis, a missense DCLRE1C variant was associated with V-gene and J-gene trimming of TCR beta chains, and the association was replicated in an independent cohort. The classifier was reported to diagnose cytomegalovirus status with high specificity and sensitivity in both the original cohort and the validation cohort. Some IMGT-functional V segments, including TRBV6-2 and TRBV6-3, could not be told apart with the 87-base-pair reads, so those segments were excluded. Linkage disequilibrium might explain the correlated functional status among segregating V segments, but an unknown experimental factor could not be ruled out.

The cohort comprised 666 healthy bone marrow donors. Cohort members were all nominally healthy when sampled, although unrecorded immune exposures were likely present. The donor tested CMV seronegative, placing the donor among the 352 seronegative members of the cohort. Every donor gave a peripheral blood sample, and the peripheral blood mononuclear cells from that sample were used for TCR beta sequencing. Genomic DNA extraction from the blood cell samples was performed with the Qiagen DNeasy Blood Extraction Kit. Comment on this clone: Its antigen remains unidentified. Per-nucleotide qualities are absent, and no much larger clonotype sits a single base away.

Relative to germline, V is 3 bases shorter and J is 3 bases shorter, with 6 bases between their ends. For CDR1 and CDR2, the germline V gene lists MDHEN and SYDVKM. The CDR3 spans 12 residues, from the cysteine through the phenylalanine. The entry retains the CDR3 DNA only, 36 bases that are in frame from base 1. The TCR was taken from a male donor in good health and CMV-seronegative. Sequencing used PBMCs. The chain joins TRBV28 to TRBJ2-7; the D gene lacks a confident call. The CDR3 region: CASSFYSYEQYF. The DNA reads as follows: TGTGCCAGCAGTTTTTACAGCTACGAGCAGTACTTC.